This T cell receptor (beta chain) comes out of a study of control samples from healthy donors and cancer patients. The germline V gene has CDR1 LNHDA and CDR2 SQIVND (reference sequence). Trimming cost V 7 bases and J 5 bases; bases outside gene matches: 13. This CDR3 has 16 amino acids. Assay: immunoSEQ multiplex PCR; the TCRdb copy retains only in-frame clones and omits some. This table holds roughly 100,000 clones, approximately 90% found once. A single count supports this clone. The receptor was derived from a woman under 30 in good health. The sequenced sample consisted of blood. The chain recombines TRBV19 with TRBJ2-2; 7 nucleotides agree with TRBD2. The CDR3: CASTPWGRASTGELFF. CDR3 in DNA: TGTGCCAGTACTCCGTGGGGGAGGGCCAGTACCGGGGAGCTGTTTTTT.